The present T cell receptor beta chain was sequenced within a study of patients and donors after allogeneic stem cell transplantation. The CDR3 is 21 amino acids. This clonotype came up a few times. TCRdb passed the RT-PCR reads through MiXCR, listing each CDR3 protein once. The table shows 150,000 to 200,000 distinct CDR3 sequences, with 30% occurring only once. The sequenced material came from blood, either unsorted or a sorted T cell fraction (not recorded which). The chain uses TRBV21-1 and TRBJ2-3; TRBD1 is the table's D call and was not checked against the DNA. TRBV21-1 is a known pseudogene. The sequence came from a human donor who was either an allogeneic HSCT recipient or a stem cell or donor lymphocyte infusion donor (not recorded which). It is not recorded whose cells these are; they may come from a transplant donor. For the CDR3, the DNA is TGTGCCAGCAGCAAAGAAAAGGGGGCGAAAAACGATCTCACTAGCACAGATACGCAGTATTTT. Its protein product is CASSKEKGAKNDLTSTDTQYF.